Shown below are 20 T cell receptor beta chains from a single sample sequenced in a study of blood T cell repertoires in COVID-19. The data were produced by immunoSEQ multiplex PCR, yet TCRdb's version contains in-frame clones alone and is incomplete. The sample includes 210,000 or so clones, about 86% of them seen just once. Specimen: PBMCs or T cells enriched from blood (not recorded which). These receptors were obtained from a woman aged 45-59 years in a cohort exposed to, infected with or recovered from COVID-19 (not recorded which).

J is TRBJ1-3 and V is TRBV5-1; D is ambiguous. The CDR3 consists of 14 residues. Germline values: CDR1 SGHRS, CDR2 YFSETQ. V lost 1 base and J 0 bases, leaving 5 bases between the germline ends. The CDR3 DNA reads as TGCGCCAGCAGCTTGACTGGCTCTGGAAACACCATATATTTT. Residues: CASSLTGSGNTIYF.

The chain combines TRBV5-5 with TRBJ1-6, with D unresolved. This CDR3 is 16 amino acids long. Germline CDR1 and CDR2: SGHKS and YYEKEE (reference sequence). V shed 5 bases and J shed 0 bases, with 12 bases lying between them. The CDR3 sequence is CASRLMRSSYNSPLHF. The CDR3 DNA sequence: TGTGCCAGCAGACTCATGAGGAGCTCCTATAATTCACCCCTCCACTTT. Supplemented by reference TRBV5-5 and TRBJ1-6, the full variable domain reads DAGVTQSPTHLIKTRGQQVTLRCSPISGHKSVSWYQQVLGQGPQFIFQYYEKEERGRGNFPDRFSARQFPNYSSELNVNALLLGDSALYLCASRLMRSSYNSPLHFGNGTRLTVT.

The chain carries TRBV4-3 and TRBJ2-3, with D possibly being TRBD2 (6 bases). Trimming left V 0 bases short and J 4 bases short, with 17 bases between. The CDR3 runs to 17 residues. Germline values: CDR1 LGHNA, CDR2 YSLEER. DNA of the CDR3: TGCGCCAGCAGCCAAGATCAAGGCTCCGGGGGTCCAGATACGCAGTATTTT. This codes for CASSQDQGSGGPDTQYF.

The rearrangement joins TRBV19 to TRBJ2-1; D is perhaps TRBD2 (6 bases). The V gene's germline CDR1 is LNHDA and CDR2 SQIVND (reference sequence). The CDR3 is made up of 14 amino acids. Trimming removed 1 base at V and 4 bases at J, with 8 bases between. The CDR3 DNA is TGTGCCAGTAGTATAGCACTAGCTTACAATGAGCAGTTCTTC. Amino acid sequence: CASSIALAYNEQFF. Complete variable domain (other parts from reference TRBV19 and TRBJ2-1): DGGITQSPKYLFRKEGQNVTLSCEQNLNHDAMYWYRQDPGQGLRLIYYSQIVNDFQKGDIAEGYSVSREKKESFPLTVTSAQKNPTAFYLCASSIALAYNEQFFGPGTRLTVL.

The chain links TRBV11-3 to TRBJ2-5; 8 nucleotides align to TRBD1. V lost 3 bases, J lost 4 bases, and 13 bases stayed unmatched. Germline assignment: CDR1 SGHNT and CDR2 YENEEA. There are 17 residues in the CDR3. The CDR3 DNA reads TGTGCCAGCAGCTTGGCCGAGCGGCAGGGGGCACGAGAGACCCAGTACTTC. Protein sequence: CASSLAERQGARETQYF.

This clone was seen many times. The rearrangement uses TRBV30 and TRBJ1-5; the D gene is possibly TRBD1 (5 bases). Germline assignment: CDR1 GTSNPN and CDR2 SVGIG (reference sequence). There are 15 residues in the CDR3. V was cut by 3 bases and J by 5 bases, with 17 bases left in between. This CDR3 is CAWSPYPGNDQPQHF. DNA of the CDR3: TGTGCCTGGAGCCCTTACCCAGGGAATGATCAGCCCCAGCATTTT.

The chain has TRBV11-2 and TRBJ2-7; D gene unclear. The CDR3 totals 11 residues. Per the germline V gene, CDR1 is SGHAT and CDR2 is FQNNGV. The V gene lost 5 bases and the J gene lost 2 bases, with 4 bases spanning the gap. CDR3 loop: CASSLTYEQYF. CDR3 in DNA: TGTGCCAGCAGCCTTACCTACGAGCAGTACTTC.

The J gene is TRBJ2-7, the V gene TRBV4-3; 8 bases align to TRBD2. There are 15 residues in the CDR3. With V trimmed by 3 bases and J by 7 bases, 11 bases remained unmatched. Germline V gene lookup returns CDR1 LGHNA and CDR2 YSLEER. The CDR3 region has the DNA TGCGCCAGCAGCCAGGACGGACTAGCCCTAAATGAGCAGTACTTC. Translated, it gives CASSQDGLALNEQYF.

This chain uses TRBV7-2 with TRBJ1-2, with TRBD1 as a possible D gene (5 bases). Germline loops: CDR1 SGHTA, CDR2 FQGNSA. Deletions cut 6 bases from V and 4 bases from J, with 18 bases between. The CDR3 consists of 15 residues. The CDR3 spells CASSRTGGELYGYTF. The CDR3 bases are TGTGCCAGCAGTAGAACGGGGGGGGAACTCTATGGCTACACCTTC.

The V and J genes are TRBV5-1 and TRBJ2-1, with D perhaps TRBD2 (6 bases). This CDR3 is 15 amino acids long. V lost 1 base and J 7 bases, leaving 15 bases between the germline ends. Germline CDR1 SGHRS, CDR2 YFSETQ. In DNA, the CDR3 is TGCGCCAGCAGCTTGAGGGCTGGGGGGACGAATGAGCAGTTCTTC. This encodes CASSLRAGGTNEQFF. Together with reference TRBV5-1 and TRBJ2-1, the CDR3 gives the full variable domain: KAGVTQTPRYLIKTRGQQVTLSCSPISGHRSVSWYQQTPGQGLQFLFEYFSETQRNKGNFPGRFSGRQFSNSRSEMNVSTLELGDSALYLCASSLRAGGTNEQFFGPGTRLTVL.

The gene calls are TRBV6-5 and TRBJ1-2, with D possibly being TRBD1 (6 bases). The CDR3 sequence is 14 residues long. V shed 2 bases and J shed 8 bases, with 15 bases lying between them. In germline, CDR1 is MNHEY, CDR2 SVGAGI. The CDR3 loop is CASSYEGQGIGYTF. CDR3 in DNA: TGTGCCAGCAGTTACGAGGGGCAGGGGATCGGCTACACCTTC.

This clone was counted a few times. The V call is TRBV27, the J call TRBJ2-2, with D tentatively TRBD1 (6 bases). This CDR3 is built from 16 residues. V lost 5 bases and J lost 1, with 14 bases in between. Germline V CDR1 and CDR2: MNHEY, SMNVEV (reference sequence). The CDR3 DNA follows: TGTGCCAGCAGTCCCCGGACAGCCTTGAACACCGGGGAGCTGTTTTTT. It specifies CASSPRTALNTGELFF.

The rearrangement joins TRBV2 to TRBJ2-5; 7 positions agree with TRBD2. The length of the CDR3 is 13 residues. Germline loops: CDR1 SNHLY, CDR2 FYNNEI. The V and J ends lost 4 bases and 9 bases, in that order; junction bases with no gene match: 8. The CDR3 here is CASSAEPRGAQYF. CDR3 nucleotides: TGTGCCAGCAGTGCGGAGCCTCGGGGGGCCCAGTACTTC.

The chain employs TRBV28 and TRBJ1-6; D may be TRBD1 (6 bases). Trimming removed 6 bases at V and 8 bases at J, with 14 bases between. The CDR3 sequence is 14 residues long. The germline V gene has CDR1 MDHEN and CDR2 SYDVKM. CDR3 residues: CASRGQSRYSPLHF. As DNA, the CDR3 is TGTGCCAGCAGAGGACAGTCCCGCTATTCACCCCTCCACTTT.

This chain uses TRBV29-1 with TRBJ1-4, with D uncertain. Trimming took off 4 bases at V and 0 bases at J, with 3 bases between the two ends. CDR1 and CDR2 from the germline V gene are SQVTM and ANQGSEA. The CDR3 has 12 residues. The CDR3 region has the DNA TGCAGCGTTGCCGCAACTAATGAAAAACTGTTTTTT. This sequence encodes CSVAATNEKLFF.

The chain couples TRBV6-5 to TRBJ1-1; D possibly corresponds to TRBD1 (5 bases). Germline CDR1 and CDR2: MNHEY and SVGAGI. V was trimmed by 0 bases and J by 1 base, leaving 6 bases between them. This CDR3 region has 14 residues. The CDR3 spells CASSYSDTNTEAFF. CDR3 nucleotides: TGTGCCAGCAGTTACTCGGACACGAACACTGAAGCTTTCTTT.

V usage is TRBV9 and J usage is TRBJ1-1; D is ambiguous. Between the trimmed V and J ends, which lost 1 base and 4 bases, there was a span of 11 bases. CDR1 is SGDLS, CDR2 YYNGEE, per germline. CDR3 length equals 14 residues. The chain's CDR3 is CASSVRGLATEAFF. In DNA, the CDR3 is TGTGCCAGCAGCGTAAGAGGGTTGGCCACTGAAGCTTTCTTT. Using reference TRBV9 and TRBJ1-1 for the parts outside the CDR3, the full variable domain is DSGVTQTPKHLITATGQRVTLRCSPRSGDLSVYWYQQSLDQGLQFLIQYYNGEERAKGNILERFSAQQFPDLHSELNLSSLELGDSALYFCASSVRGLATEAFFGQGTRLTVV.

This chain connects TRBV29-1 to TRBJ2-3; TRBD2 matches 11 bases. The CDR3 covers 15 residues. Germline trimming cut 6 bases from V and 2 bases from J; bases unmatched to any gene: 7. Germline V gene lookup returns CDR1 SQVTM and CDR2 ANQGSEA. The CDR3: CSVVLAGAYTDTQYF. As DNA, the CDR3 is TGCAGCGTAGTACTAGCGGGGGCCTACACAGATACGCAGTATTTT.

The chain recombines TRBV7-2 with TRBJ2-7; D not certain. The V gene lost 1 base and the J gene lost 1 base, with 5 bases spanning the gap. Germline assignment: CDR1 SGHTA and CDR2 FQGNSA. CDR3 size: 13 residues. This chain's CDR3 is CASSLDQSYEQYF. CDR3 DNA: TGTGCCAGCAGCTTAGACCAGTCCTACGAGCAGTACTTC.

The table lists this clone with a count of one. CDR3 nucleotides: TGTGCCAGCAGAACAGGAGGTTTAACGGGGGGGCAAGAGACCCAGTACTTC. Residues: CASRTGGLTGGQETQYF. The chain uses TRBV7-3 and TRBJ2-5; 8 nucleotides match TRBD2. V lost 6 bases and J lost 2; bases outside the gene matches: 14. The germline gives CDR1 SGHTA, CDR2 FQGTGA. The CDR3 is 17 amino acids.